This T cell receptor beta chain was retrieved from a study of PD-L1 blockade in urothelial cancer (dated by TCRdb to about 2017). In the study overall: Every patient began therapy in about 2014 and was given atezolizumab 1,200 mg intravenously every 3 weeks. Blood samples gave median yields of around 150,000 T cells and over 80,000 unique TCRs, along with a median clonality of 0.080. Pretreatment blood TCR-seq was available for about 27 patients, at least one posttreatment blood collection was obtained for 25 or so patients, and tumor TCR-seq was available for 25 or so patients. In the same patients who had TCR sequencing, pretreatment tumors also underwent whole exome sequencing and RNA sequencing. Durable clinical benefit was achieved by nine patients and was not achieved by 20 patients. Progression-free survival longer than 6 months counted as durable clinical benefit, and TCR features were additionally tested against both progression-free and overall survival. The study was an exploratory multi-omic analysis of somatic, immune and clinical correlates of response to PD-L1 blockade with atezolizumab in urothelial cancer. Blood samples were analyzed 3 weeks after the start of treatment (second dose) and 6 weeks after the start of treatment. About 85% of the 29 patients were identified as males with urothelial cancer of bladder origin, and a prior smoking history was reported by 18 of 29 patients. Patients had an ECOG performance status of 0 or 1 and had received between 0 and 3 prior chemotherapy regimens. Pretreatment tumor samples and matched peripheral blood, collected serially before and after atezolizumab treatment, underwent TCR sequencing.

Looking up the germline V gene yields CDR1 SGHRS and CDR2 YFSETQ. Relative to germline, V is missing 4 bases and J is missing 4 bases, with 12 bases of the junction outside any gene match. Measured from the cysteine to the phenylalanine, the CDR3 is 16 residues long. Left in the record is the CDR3 DNA by itself, 48 bases read in frame from the first base. Study-level results and caveats: Improved progression-free and overall survival was associated with having pretreatment peripheral blood TCR clonality below the median. Because the sample size was small (n ≈ 31) and many exploratory analyses were performed, the results are intended to be hypothesis-generating. Patients with durable benefit showed greater expansion of tumor-associated TCR clones in peripheral blood 3 weeks after starting treatment (n ≈ 22, p = 0.022).

Synthetic TCR analog templates were spiked into each PCR to estimate absolute template abundance from read counts. The immunoSEQ assay was used to amplify TCRbeta CDR3 regions from genomic DNA with bias-controlled V and J gene primers. Sequencing of rearranged TCRbeta segments was performed at approximately 20X coverage. As for how the authors treated the data: Sequencing errors were corrected by clustering, and CDR3s were annotated against IMGT so that V, D and J genes could be assigned. Only productive TCRbeta rearrangements were used in downstream analyses, excluding out-of-frame or stop-codon sequences. Clonality was calculated as one minus the Shannon entropy normalized by the log of the number of unique productive sequences. Clones differing between time points or between blood and tumor were identified using Fisher's exact test with Benjamini-Hochberg correction, with an adjusted p below 0.01 applied as the threshold. TCRdb's version of the immuneACCESS table is confined to in-frame rearrangements and falls short of the full clone set. An unresolved V gene accounts for under half of the shortfall where checked; the remainder is of unknown origin. V, J and clone size are those of that table, while D and trimming were read from the DNA. The table for this sample lists approximately 52,000 clones; over 75% of them were counted only once. Around 16% of the sample goes to the ten largest clones.

The time point label on this specimen signifies: pretreatment peripheral blood. The cohort comprised 30 or so patients with locally advanced or metastatic urothelial carcinoma treated at Memorial Sloan Kettering on a trial protocol. Peripheral blood mononuclear cells were collected pretreatment and during treatment, with between 1 and 8 total time points per patient. The Qiagen DNeasy Blood extraction kit was used to purify genomic DNA from total PBMCs and tumor samples. PBMCs were collected pretreatment and during treatment, and were isolated and stored as previously described. Notes on this clone: Its binding antigen is unknown. Base qualities are missing; no much larger clone stands one base away.

The sequence is built from TRBV5-1 and TRBJ2-5, and TRBD2 aligns with 8 junction nucleotides. The receptor was derived from a man between 65 and 85 years old with urothelial cancer. The sequenced sample was PBMCs, obtained around atezolizumab (anti-PD-L1) treatment. The nucleotides read TGCGCCAGCAGCCCCGCACTAGCGGCGGGGCCAGAGACCCAGTACTTC. It codes for CASSPALAAGPETQYF.